This T cell receptor (beta chain) was captured in a study of T cell changes during pregnancy in multiple sclerosis. The CDR3 has 15 amino acids. V was pared by 3 bases and J by 0 bases, with 7 bases between. Germline loops: CDR1 SGDLS, CDR2 YYNGEE. Method: immunoSEQ multiplex PCR; TCRdb's copy keeps in-frame clones and lacks some. The sample comprises some 97,000 clones, 92% of which are singletons, and around 2.1% rests with the top ten. Sequencing used peripheral blood, obtained after pregnancy. This chain links TRBV9 with TRBJ2-6; tentatively, D is TRBD2 (5 bases). This clonotype was obtained from a female donor with multiple sclerosis, enrolled in a pregnancy study. The DNA of the CDR3 is TGTGCCAGCAGCGGGAGGTACTCTGGGGCCAACGTCCTGACTTTC. As protein: CASSGRYSGANVLTF.